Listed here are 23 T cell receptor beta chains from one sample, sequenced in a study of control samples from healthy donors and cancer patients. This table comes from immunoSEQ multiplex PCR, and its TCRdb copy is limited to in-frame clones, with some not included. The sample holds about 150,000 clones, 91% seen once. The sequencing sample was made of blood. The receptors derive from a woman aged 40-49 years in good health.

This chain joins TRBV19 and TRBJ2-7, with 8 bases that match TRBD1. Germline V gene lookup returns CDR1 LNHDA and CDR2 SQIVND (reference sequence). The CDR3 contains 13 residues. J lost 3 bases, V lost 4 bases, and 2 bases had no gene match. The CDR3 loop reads CASSSRGLYEQYF. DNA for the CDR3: TGTGCCAGTAGTAGCAGGGGGCTCTACGAGCAGTACTTC.

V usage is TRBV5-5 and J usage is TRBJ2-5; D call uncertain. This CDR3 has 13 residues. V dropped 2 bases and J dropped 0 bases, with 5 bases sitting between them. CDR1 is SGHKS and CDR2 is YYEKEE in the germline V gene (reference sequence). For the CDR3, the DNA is TGTGCCAGCAGCTTACAACACCAAGAGACCCAGTACTTC. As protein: CASSLQHQETQYF.

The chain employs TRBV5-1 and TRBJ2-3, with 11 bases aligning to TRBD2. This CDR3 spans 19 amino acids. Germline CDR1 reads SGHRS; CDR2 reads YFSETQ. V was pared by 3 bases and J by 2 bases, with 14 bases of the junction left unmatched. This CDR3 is CASSSIPLAGGVNTDTQYF. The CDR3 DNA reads TGCGCCAGCAGCTCGATACCTCTAGCGGGGGGCGTCAACACAGATACGCAGTATTTT.

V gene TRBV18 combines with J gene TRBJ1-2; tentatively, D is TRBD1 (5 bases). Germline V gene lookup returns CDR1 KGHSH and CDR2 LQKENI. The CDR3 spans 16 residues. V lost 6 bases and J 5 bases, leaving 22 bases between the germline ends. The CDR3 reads CASSPSFQLSGYGYTF. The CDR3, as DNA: TGTGCCAGCTCCCCCTCGTTTCAGTTATCAGGGTATGGCTACACCTTC.

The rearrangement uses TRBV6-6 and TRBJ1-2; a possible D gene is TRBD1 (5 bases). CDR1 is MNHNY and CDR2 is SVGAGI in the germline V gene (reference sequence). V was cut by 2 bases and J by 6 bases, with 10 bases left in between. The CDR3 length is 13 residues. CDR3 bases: TGTGCCAGCAGTTACCTGCAGGGTAATGGCTACACCTTC. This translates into CASSYLQGNGYTF.

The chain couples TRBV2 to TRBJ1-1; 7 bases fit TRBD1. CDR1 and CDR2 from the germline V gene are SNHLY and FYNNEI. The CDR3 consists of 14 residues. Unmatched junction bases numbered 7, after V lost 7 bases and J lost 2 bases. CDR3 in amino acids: CASNRQGANTEAFF. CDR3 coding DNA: TGTGCCAGCAATAGACAGGGTGCAAACACTGAAGCTTTCTTT.

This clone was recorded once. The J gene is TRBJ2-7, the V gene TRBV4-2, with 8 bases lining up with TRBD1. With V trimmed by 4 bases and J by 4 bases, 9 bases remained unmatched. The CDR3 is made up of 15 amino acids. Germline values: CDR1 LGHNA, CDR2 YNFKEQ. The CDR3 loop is CASSLYGTGLYEQYF. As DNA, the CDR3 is TGTGCCAGCAGCCTTTACGGGACAGGTTTATACGAGCAGTACTTC.

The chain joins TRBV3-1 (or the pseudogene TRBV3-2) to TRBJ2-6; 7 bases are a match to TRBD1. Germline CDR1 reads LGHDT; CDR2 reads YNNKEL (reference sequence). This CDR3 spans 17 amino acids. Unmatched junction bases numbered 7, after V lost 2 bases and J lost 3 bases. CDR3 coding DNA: TGTGCCAGCAGCCAACGTCGACAGGGCAATGGGGCCAACGTCCTGACTTTC. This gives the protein CASSQRRQGNGANVLTF.

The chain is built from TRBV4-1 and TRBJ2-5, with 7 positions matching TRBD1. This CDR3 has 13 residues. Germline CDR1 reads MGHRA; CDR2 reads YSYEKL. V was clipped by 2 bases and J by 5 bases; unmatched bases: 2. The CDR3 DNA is TGCGCCAGCAGCCAAAGGGGGCGGGAGACCCAGTACTTC. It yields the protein CASSQRGRETQYF.

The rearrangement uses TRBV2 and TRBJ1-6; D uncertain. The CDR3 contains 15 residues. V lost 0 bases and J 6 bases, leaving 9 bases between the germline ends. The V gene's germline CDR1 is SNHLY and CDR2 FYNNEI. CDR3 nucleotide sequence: TGTGCCAGCAGTGAAGCTTCTTGGGGTAATTCACCCCTCCACTTT. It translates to CASSEASWGNSPLHF.

The CDR3 DNA reads as TGCGCCAGCTCCCCCCACCCGGGGGGAGAGCAGTACTTC. Translating gives CASSPHPGGEQYF. The gene calls are TRBV5-1 and TRBJ2-7; 7 nucleotides match TRBD2. The CDR3 length is 13 residues. Germline assignment: CDR1 SGHRS and CDR2 YFSETQ. J was trimmed by 7 bases and V by 7 bases; bases with no gene match: 11.

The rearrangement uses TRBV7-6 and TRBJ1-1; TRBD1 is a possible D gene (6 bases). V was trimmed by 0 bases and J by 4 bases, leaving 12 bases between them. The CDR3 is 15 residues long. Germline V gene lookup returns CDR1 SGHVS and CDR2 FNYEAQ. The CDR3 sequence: CASSLAVGASTEAFF. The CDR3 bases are TGTGCCAGCAGCTTAGCAGTGGGGGCGAGCACTGAAGCTTTCTTT.

The CDR3 nucleotides read TGTGCCAGCAGTGAAAGGGGCGGGGGGTACTCCTACGAGCAGTACTTC. It is translated as CASSERGGGYSYEQYF. The rearrangement uses TRBV6-1 and TRBJ2-7; 8 positions match TRBD2. This CDR3 has 16 amino acids. Germline values: CDR1 MNHNS, CDR2 SASEGT. The V and J ends lost 2 bases and 0 bases, in that order; junction bases with no gene match: 6.

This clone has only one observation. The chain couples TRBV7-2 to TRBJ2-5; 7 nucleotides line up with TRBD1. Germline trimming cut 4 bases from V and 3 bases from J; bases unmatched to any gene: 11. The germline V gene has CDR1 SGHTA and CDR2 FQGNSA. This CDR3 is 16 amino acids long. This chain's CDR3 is CASSYIKGTGEETQYF. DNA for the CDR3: TGTGCCAGCAGCTATATAAAAGGTACAGGGGAAGAGACCCAGTACTTC.

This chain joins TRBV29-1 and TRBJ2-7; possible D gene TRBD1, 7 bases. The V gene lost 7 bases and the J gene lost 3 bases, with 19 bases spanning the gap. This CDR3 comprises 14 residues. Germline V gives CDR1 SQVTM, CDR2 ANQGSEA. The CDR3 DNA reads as TGCAGCGCCTGTTTGAGACAGGGACTCTACGAGCAGTACTTC. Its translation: CSACLRQGLYEQYF.

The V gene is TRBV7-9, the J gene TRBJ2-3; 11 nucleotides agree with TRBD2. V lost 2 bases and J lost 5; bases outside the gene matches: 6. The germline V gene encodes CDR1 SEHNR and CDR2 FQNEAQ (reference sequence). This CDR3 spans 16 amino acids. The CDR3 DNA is TGTGCCAGCAGCTTAATTAGCGGGGGGGCCGTAGATACGCAGTATTTT. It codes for CASSLISGGAVDTQYF.

The CDR3 region is CASRPAGGQETQYF. DNA of the CDR3: TGTGCCAGCCGGCCGGCGGGGGGGCAAGAGACCCAGTACTTC. The chain couples TRBV11-2 to TRBJ2-5, with 9 bases aligning to TRBD2. The germline V gene has CDR1 SGHAT and CDR2 FQNNGV. The CDR3 runs 14 residues. J lost 2 bases, V lost 8 bases, and 6 bases had no gene match.

Written as DNA, the CDR3 is TGTGCCATCAGTGAGTTAAGTAGGGGGCCCAATCAGCCCCAGCATTTT. This gives the protein CAISELSRGPNQPQHF. The V gene is TRBV10-3, the J gene TRBJ1-5; 7 bases are shared with TRBD1. Germline V gives CDR1 ENHRY, CDR2 SYGVKD. Trimming at V came to 1 base and at J to 3 bases, leaving 6 bases not matched to a gene. This CDR3 has 16 amino acids.

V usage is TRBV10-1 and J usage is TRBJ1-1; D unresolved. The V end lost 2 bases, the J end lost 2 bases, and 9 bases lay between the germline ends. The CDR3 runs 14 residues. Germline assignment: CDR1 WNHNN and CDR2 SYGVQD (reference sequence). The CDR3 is CASSETNTNTEAFF. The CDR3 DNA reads TGCGCCAGCAGTGAGACAAACACCAACACTGAAGCTTTCTTT.

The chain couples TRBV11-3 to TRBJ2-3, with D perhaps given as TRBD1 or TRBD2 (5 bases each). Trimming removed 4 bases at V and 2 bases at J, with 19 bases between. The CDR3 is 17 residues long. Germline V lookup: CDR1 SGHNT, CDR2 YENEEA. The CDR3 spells CASSYHGTPHHTDTQYF. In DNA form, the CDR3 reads TGTGCCAGCAGCTACCACGGGACCCCACACCACACAGATACGCAGTATTTT.

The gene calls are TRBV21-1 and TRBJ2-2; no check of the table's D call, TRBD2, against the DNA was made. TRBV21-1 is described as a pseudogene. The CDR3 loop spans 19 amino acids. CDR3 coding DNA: TGTGCCAGCAGCAAATGGCTAGGACTAGCGTACCCAAACACCGGGGAGCTGTTTTTT. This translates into CASSKWLGLAYPNTGELFF.

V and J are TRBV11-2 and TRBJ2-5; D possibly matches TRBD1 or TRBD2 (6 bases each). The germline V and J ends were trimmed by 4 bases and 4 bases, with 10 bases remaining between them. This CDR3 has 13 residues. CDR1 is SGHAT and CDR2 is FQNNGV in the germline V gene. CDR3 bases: TGTGCCAGCAGCTCAGGAGGGGGAGAGACCCAGTACTTC. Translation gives CASSSGGGETQYF.

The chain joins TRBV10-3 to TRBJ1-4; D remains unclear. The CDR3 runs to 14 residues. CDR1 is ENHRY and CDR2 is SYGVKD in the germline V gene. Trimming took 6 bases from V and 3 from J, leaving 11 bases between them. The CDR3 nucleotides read TGTGCCATCAGCGGGGAGCGGTCTAATGAAAAACTGTTTTTT. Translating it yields CAISGERSNEKLFF.